The 23 T cell receptor beta chains presented below share a single source sample, sequenced in a study of OX40 agonist ivuxolimab in advanced cancers. Only in-frame clones appear in the TCRdb table, and some are missing; sequencing was by immunoSEQ multiplex PCR. Of around 140,000 clones listed, about 93% are singletons. This specimen consisted of CD4+ or CD8+ T cells sorted from blood, obtained in a trial of the OX40 agonist ivuxolimab. These receptors all stem from an adult with an advanced solid tumor such as melanoma, head and neck, liver or kidney cancer.

This clone was detected only once. The chain joins TRBV19 to TRBJ2-5; TRBD2 matches 10 bases. This CDR3 has 13 amino acids. V was pared by 6 bases and J by 9 bases, with 7 bases of the junction left unmatched. Germline V lookup: CDR1 LNHDA, CDR2 SQIVND (reference sequence). The CDR3 is CASSASGSAPQYF. The DNA for the CDR3 is TGTGCCAGTAGCGCTAGCGGGAGCGCCCCCCAGTACTTC.

The chain employs TRBV5-4 and TRBJ2-7, with D perhaps TRBD2 (5 bases). Deletions cut 2 bases from V and 3 bases from J, with 12 bases between. The CDR3 is made up of 14 amino acids. Germline loops: CDR1 SGHNT, CDR2 YYREEE (reference sequence). DNA for the CDR3: TGTGCCAGCAGCTTCAGCGGACTTTTCTACGAGCAGTACTTC. It is translated as CASSFSGLFYEQYF.

V and J are TRBV7-8 and TRBJ1-1, with 8 bases lining up with TRBD1. This CDR3 has 13 amino acids. The ends lost 4 bases at V and 6 bases at J; junction bases unmatched: 4. The germline gives CDR1 SGHVS, CDR2 FQNEAQ. CDR3 sequence (DNA): TGTGCCAGCAGCTCAGGGGGCGCCCCTGAAGCTTTCTTT. It specifies CASSSGGAPEAFF.

Points on this clone: A junction end diverges from the germline sequence, so it may reflect a read error. V and J are TRBV7-2 and TRBJ2-5; D may match TRBD1 or TRBD2 (5 bases each). The CDR3 is 15 residues long. The germline gives CDR1 SGHTA, CDR2 FQGNSA. CDR3 in amino acids: CASSSPGPRQEIQYF. The CDR3 DNA follows: TGTGCCAGCAGCTCTCCGGGACCGAGACAAGAGATCCAGTACTTC.

This clone was seen a single time. The rearrangement uses TRBV29-1 and TRBJ2-4, with TRBD2 matching 8 bases. The germline gives CDR1 SQVTM, CDR2 ANQGSEA. The CDR3 length is 13 residues. Trimming removed 6 bases from V and 5 bases from J; junction bases left unmatched: 6. CDR3 DNA: TGCAGCGTGTTAGCGGGGCATGAAAACATTCAGTACTTC. Amino acid sequence: CSVLAGHENIQYF.

This chain connects TRBV19 to TRBJ2-7, with 11 bases aligning to TRBD1. Trimming at V came to 7 bases and at J to 2 bases, leaving 7 bases not matched to a gene. Germline loops: CDR1 LNHDA, CDR2 SQIVND (reference sequence). The CDR3 covers 15 residues. The CDR3 loop is CASTRDRGTPYEQYF. The CDR3 coding sequence is TGTGCCAGTACCAGGGACAGGGGGACTCCCTACGAGCAGTACTTC.

The V gene is TRBV5-1, the J gene TRBJ2-2, with D possibly TRBD1 on 7 matching bases. The CDR3 length is 15 residues. Germline V gene data show CDR1 as SGHRS and CDR2 as YFSETQ. The germline V and J ends were trimmed by 6 bases and 0 bases, with 12 bases remaining between them. The CDR3 spells CASKEGATNTGELFF. Written as DNA, the CDR3 is TGCGCCAGCAAGGAGGGGGCGACGAACACCGGGGAGCTGTTTTTT. The full variable domain, its missing parts supplied by reference TRBV5-1 and TRBJ2-2, is KAGVTQTPRYLIKTRGQQVTLSCSPISGHRSVSWYQQTPGQGLQFLFEYFSETQRNKGNFPGRFSGRQFSNSRSEMNVSTLELGDSALYLCASKEGATNTGELFFGEGSRLTVL.

J is TRBJ1-1 and V is TRBV19, with 11 bases matching TRBD1. The V segment lost 3 bases and the J segment 9 bases; nucleotides outside the gene matches: 9. Germline CDR1 is LNHDA and CDR2 is SQIVND (reference sequence). This CDR3 has 15 amino acids. CDR3 in DNA: TGTGCCAGTAGTATGATGGACAGGGGGCTAGCCAAAGCTTTCTTT. This codes for CASSMMDRGLAKAFF.

The chain is built from TRBV7-2 and TRBJ2-3, with unresolved D. This CDR3 is built from 14 residues. CDR1 is SGHTA, CDR2 FQGNSA, per germline. Trimming took 2 bases from V and 9 from J, leaving 15 bases between them. CDR3 coding DNA: TGTGCCAGCAGCTTAAGATCTCTGCCGGCGACGCAGTATTTT. This gives the protein CASSLRSLPATQYF.

The rearrangement joins TRBV5-1 to TRBJ1-1; perhaps TRBD1 as D (5 bases). CDR1 and CDR2 from the germline V gene are SGHRS and YFSETQ. The ends were cut back, 0 bases at V and 1 base at J, with 10 bases in the middle. The CDR3 consists of 15 residues. This CDR3 is CASSLGGRENTEAFF. CDR3 bases: TGCGCCAGCAGCTTGGGAGGCAGGGAGAACACTGAAGCTTTCTTT. The variable domain in full, with the rest retrieved from reference TRBV5-1 and TRBJ1-1, is KAGVTQTPRYLIKTRGQQVTLSCSPISGHRSVSWYQQTPGQGLQFLFEYFSETQRNKGNFPGRFSGRQFSNSRSEMNVSTLELGDSALYLCASSLGGRENTEAFFGQGTRLTVV.

The chain combines TRBV9 with TRBJ2-1, with D unresolved. In germline, CDR1 is SGDLS, CDR2 YYNGEE. Between the trimmed V and J ends, which lost 0 bases and 3 bases, there was a span of 7 bases. The CDR3 is 14 amino acids. CDR3 protein: CASSVGGVYNEQFF. CDR3 sequence (DNA): TGTGCCAGCAGCGTAGGGGGTGTCTACAATGAGCAGTTCTTC.

This chain joins TRBV18 and TRBJ2-1; 9 bases match TRBD2. The junction had 17 bases not matched to a gene; V was cut back by 1 base and J by 7 bases. The CDR3 totals 19 residues. Germline V lookup: CDR1 KGHSH, CDR2 LQKENI. The CDR3 loop reads CASSPRSDGGGGARNEQFF. CDR3 coding DNA: TGTGCCAGCTCACCACGTTCTGACGGGGGCGGGGGGGCTCGGAATGAGCAGTTCTTC.

The V gene is TRBV7-9, the J gene TRBJ2-7; D not resolved. The germline CDR1 and CDR2 sequences are SEHNR and FQNEAQ (reference sequence). This CDR3 has 15 residues. V was clipped by 3 bases and J by 3 bases, with 15 bases between them. The CDR3 here is CASSFTPARGYEQYF. The CDR3, as DNA: TGTGCCAGCAGCTTCACCCCGGCTCGAGGCTACGAGCAGTACTTC. Using reference TRBV7-9 and TRBJ2-7 for the parts outside the CDR3, the full variable domain is DTGVSQNPRHKITKRGQNVTFRCDPISEHNRLYWYRQTLGQGPEFLTYFQNEAQLEKSRLLSDRFSAERPKGSFSTLEIQRTEQGDSAMYLCASSFTPARGYEQYFGPGTRLTVT.

The V call is TRBV10-3, the J call TRBJ2-5, with TRBD2 identical over 10 bases. Germline lookup yields CDR1 ENHRY and CDR2 SYGVKD. V dropped 5 bases and J dropped 3; count of bases not matched to a gene: 3. This CDR3 has 14 residues. Here the CDR3 DNA reads TGTGCCATCAGTTCTAGCGGGAGAGAAGAGACCCAGTACTTC. It is translated as CAISSSGREETQYF.

On this clone: The junction does not match germline at one end; this may be a read error. The chain couples TRBV7-7 to TRBJ2-1, with D perhaps TRBD1 (5 bases). Germline CDR1 reads SSHAT; CDR2 reads FNYEAQ (reference sequence). This CDR3 has 13 amino acids. The CDR3, as DNA: TGTGCTAGCAGCTTAGCTGAAGGGGATGAGCAGTTCTTC. The encoded protein is CASSLAEGDEQFF.

This sequence joins TRBV29-1 and TRBJ2-1, with TRBD2 matching 9 bases. This CDR3 has 14 residues. Trimming removed 7 bases from V and 6 bases from J; junction bases left unmatched: 10. The germline V gene encodes CDR1 SQVTM and CDR2 ANQGSEA. The CDR3 DNA reads TGCAGCGCTAGCGGGACTAGGCAACTCAATGAGCAGTTCTTC. This encodes CSASGTRQLNEQFF.

The CDR3 sequence is CATSRDGLAVNTGELFF. CDR3 DNA sequence: TGTGCCACCAGCAGAGATGGTCTAGCCGTTAACACCGGGGAGCTGTTTTTT. V usage is TRBV15 and J usage is TRBJ2-2; weak D call: TRBD2 (5 bases). V gave up 0 bases and J gave up 2 bases, with 13 bases separating them. The CDR3 consists of 17 residues. CDR1 and CDR2 from the germline V gene are LNHNV and YYDKDF (reference sequence).

The rearrangement joins TRBV5-4 to TRBJ1-3; D perhaps matches TRBD1 (6 bases). Germline CDR1 is SGHNT and CDR2 is YYREEE (reference sequence). The CDR3 has 16 residues. Trimming pared 1 base from V and 2 bases from J, leaving 13 bases between. The CDR3 is CASSLLLRGAGNTIYF. CDR3 DNA: TGTGCCAGCAGCTTGCTCCTCAGGGGCGCTGGAAACACCATATATTTT.

The rearrangement uses TRBV18 and TRBJ1-3; D gene ambiguous. The CDR3 loop spans 14 amino acids. Trimming removed 4 bases from V and 4 bases from J, with 11 bases in between. Germline V gene lookup returns CDR1 KGHSH and CDR2 LQKENI. The CDR3 DNA is TGTGCCAGCTCACTTTCTACTCGAGGAAACACCATATATTTT. Translating gives CASSLSTRGNTIYF.

The chain carries TRBV28 and TRBJ1-1, with D hard to call. Germline assignment: CDR1 MDHEN and CDR2 SYDVKM. The CDR3 consists of 17 residues. Trimming shortened V by 3 bases and J by 1 base, and 18 bases separated the two germline ends. CDR3 amino acids: CASSLPPRTVRNTEAFF. The CDR3 coding sequence is TGTGCCAGCAGTTTGCCCCCCCGGACGGTTAGGAACACTGAAGCTTTCTTT.

The chain employs TRBV27 and TRBJ1-2, with 7 nucleotides matching TRBD1. The CDR3 totals 16 residues. Germline values: CDR1 MNHEY, CDR2 SMNVEV (reference sequence). The J segment lost 4 bases and the V segment lost 1 base, leaving 9 bases of the junction unmatched. The CDR3 nucleotides read TGTGCCAGCAGTTTATATTCCCAGGGGGGCGGCTATGGCTACACCTTC. Protein: CASSLYSQGGGYGYTF.

J is TRBJ2-3 and V is TRBV28, with 8 bases identical to TRBD2. Germline V CDR1 and CDR2: MDHEN, SYDVKM. Unmatched junction bases numbered 8, after V lost 6 bases and J lost 6 bases. This CDR3 is built from 14 residues. CDR3 region: CASRPGTSTDTQYF. The CDR3 DNA is TGTGCCAGCAGGCCCGGGACTAGTACTGATACGCAGTATTTT.

V is TRBV6-5 and J is TRBJ2-2, with TRBD2 as a possible D gene (5 bases). Trimming shortened V by 6 bases and J by 6 bases, and 17 bases separated the two germline ends. Looked up from germline, CDR1 is MNHEY and CDR2 is SVGAGI. There are 15 residues in the CDR3. The CDR3 DNA reads TGTGCCAGCAGCCCCATTCAACTAGTCTCCGGGGAGCTGTTTTTT. This gives the protein CASSPIQLVSGELFF.